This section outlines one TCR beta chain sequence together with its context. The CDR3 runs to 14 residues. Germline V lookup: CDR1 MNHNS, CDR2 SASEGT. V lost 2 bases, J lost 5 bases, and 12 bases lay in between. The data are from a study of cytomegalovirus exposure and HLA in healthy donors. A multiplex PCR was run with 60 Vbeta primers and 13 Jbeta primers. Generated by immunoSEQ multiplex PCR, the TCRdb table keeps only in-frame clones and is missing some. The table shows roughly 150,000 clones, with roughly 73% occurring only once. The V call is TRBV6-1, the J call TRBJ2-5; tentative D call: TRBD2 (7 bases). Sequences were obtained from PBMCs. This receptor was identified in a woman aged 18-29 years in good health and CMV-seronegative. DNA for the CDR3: TGTGCCAGCAGTGAATCGGGGGGCGCCGAGACCCAGTACTTC. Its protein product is CASSESGGAETQYF.